Listed here are 8 T cell receptor beta chains from one sample, sequenced in a study of T cells in Graves' hyperthyroidism and ophthalmopathy. RNA transcripts provided the source from which TCR beta CDR3 regions were amplified. The HTBI primer set drove a first-round RT-PCR of the TCR CDR3. TCRdb analysed the multiplex PCR reads with MiXCR anew, one entry per CDR3 protein. Among approximately 420,000 distinct CDR3 sequences listed, more than 13% were seen once. Source material: blood. Receptors were obtained from a woman aged 25 to 39 with Graves' hyperthyroidism.

Only a few counts were recorded for this clonotype. The chain combines TRBV7-3 with TRBJ2-1; tentative D call: TRBD2 (6 bases). V gave up 5 bases and J gave up 4 bases, with 15 bases separating them. Germline V gene lookup returns CDR1 SGHTA and CDR2 FQGTGA. The CDR3 is 15 amino acids. The CDR3 region is CASSQGVAEYNEQFF. The CDR3 nucleotides read TGTGCCAGCAGCCAAGGTGTAGCGGAATACAATGAGCAGTTCTTC.

This clonotype was counted between two and nine times. V usage is TRBV30 and J usage is TRBJ2-7; a possible D gene is TRBD1 (6 bases). V was shortened by 5 bases and J by 1 base, with 12 bases between the two germline ends. Looked up from germline, CDR1 is GTSNPN and CDR2 is SVGIG (reference sequence). This CDR3 has 13 residues. In nucleotides, the CDR3 is TGTGCCTGGGCAAGGACAGAATCCTACGAGCAGTACTTC. Encoded protein: CAWARTESYEQYF.

The gene calls are TRBV27 and TRBJ1-2; D gene uncertain. V lost 4 bases and J lost 4, with 19 bases in between. The germline V gene has CDR1 MNHEY and CDR2 SMNVEV (reference sequence). The CDR3 is 16 residues long. In DNA, the CDR3 is TGTGCCAGCAGTTACGCGGACGTACCGATGGGCTATGGCTACACCTTC. Its protein is CASSYADVPMGYGYTF.

The chain carries TRBV5-1 and TRBJ2-7; 11 positions match TRBD2. The CDR3 runs 15 residues. The germline gives CDR1 SGHRS, CDR2 YFSETQ. V lost 4 bases to trimming and J lost 2 bases; unmatched junction nucleotides: 5. CDR3 protein: CASSAGTSGAYEQYF. DNA for the CDR3: TGCGCCAGCAGCGCCGGGACTAGCGGCGCCTACGAGCAGTACTTC.

This clonotype has ten or more counts. The V and J genes are TRBV5-8 and TRBJ2-1; no clear D gene. The germline gives CDR1 SGHTS, CDR2 YDEGEE. The CDR3 covers 13 residues. V was trimmed by 2 bases and J by 6 bases, leaving 9 bases between them. The DNA of the CDR3 is TGTGCCAGCAGCTTCCCCGCTCTCAATGAGCAGTTCTTC. Translated, it gives CASSFPALNEQFF.

This clonotype has only a few counts. The chain has TRBV12-3 or TRBV12-4 and TRBJ1-1; D remains ambiguous. CDR3 length equals 14 residues. V shed 8 bases and J shed 5 bases, with 18 bases lying between them. CDR3 nucleotide sequence: TGTGCCAGCCGTTGGGGAGATTTGGGGACTGAAGCTTTCTTT. This encodes CASRWGDLGTEAFF.

This chain links TRBV28 with TRBJ1-2; no definite D call. Germline V CDR1 and CDR2: MDHEN, SYDVKM. CDR3 length equals 15 residues. V shed 5 bases and J shed 1 base, with 14 bases lying between them. The CDR3 loop reads CASSPGGGFNYGYTF. The CDR3 DNA reads TGTGCCAGCAGTCCGGGTGGAGGGTTTAACTATGGCTACACCTTC.

This clonotype has at least ten counts. This rearrangement joins TRBV6-1 to TRBJ2-3; TRBD1 is a possible D gene (6 bases). The CDR3 has 13 amino acids. Germline V gives CDR1 MNHNS, CDR2 SASEGT. V was trimmed by 8 bases and J by 2 bases, leaving 11 bases between them. CDR3 bases: TGTGCCAGCGAAAGACAGGCCACAGATACGCAGTATTTT. Translated, it gives CASERQATDTQYF.